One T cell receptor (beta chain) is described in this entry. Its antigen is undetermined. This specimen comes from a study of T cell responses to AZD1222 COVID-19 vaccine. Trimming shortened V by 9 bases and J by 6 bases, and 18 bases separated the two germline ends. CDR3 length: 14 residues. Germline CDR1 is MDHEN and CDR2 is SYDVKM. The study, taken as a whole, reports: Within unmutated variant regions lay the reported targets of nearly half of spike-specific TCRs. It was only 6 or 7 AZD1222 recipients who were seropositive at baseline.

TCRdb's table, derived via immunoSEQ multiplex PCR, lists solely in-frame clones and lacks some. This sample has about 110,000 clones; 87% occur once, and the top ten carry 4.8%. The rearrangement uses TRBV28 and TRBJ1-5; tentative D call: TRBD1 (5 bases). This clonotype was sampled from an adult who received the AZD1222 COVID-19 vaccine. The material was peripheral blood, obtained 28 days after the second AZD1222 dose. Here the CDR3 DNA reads TGTGCCAGTTCACCGGGACGCCTAATTCAGCCCCAGCATTTT. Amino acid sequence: CASSPGRLIQPQHF.